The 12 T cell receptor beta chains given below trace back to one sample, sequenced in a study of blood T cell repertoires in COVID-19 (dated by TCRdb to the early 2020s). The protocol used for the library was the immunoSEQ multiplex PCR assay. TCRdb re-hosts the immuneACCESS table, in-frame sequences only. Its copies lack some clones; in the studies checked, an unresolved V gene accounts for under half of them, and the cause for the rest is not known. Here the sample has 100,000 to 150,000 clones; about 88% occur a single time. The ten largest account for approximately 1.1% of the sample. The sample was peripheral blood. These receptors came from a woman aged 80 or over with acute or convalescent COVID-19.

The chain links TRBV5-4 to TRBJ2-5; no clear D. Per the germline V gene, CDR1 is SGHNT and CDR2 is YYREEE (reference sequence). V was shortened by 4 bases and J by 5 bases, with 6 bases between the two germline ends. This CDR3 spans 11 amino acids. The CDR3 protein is CASSTEETQYF. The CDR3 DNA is TGTGCCAGCAGCACCGAGGAGACCCAGTACTTC.

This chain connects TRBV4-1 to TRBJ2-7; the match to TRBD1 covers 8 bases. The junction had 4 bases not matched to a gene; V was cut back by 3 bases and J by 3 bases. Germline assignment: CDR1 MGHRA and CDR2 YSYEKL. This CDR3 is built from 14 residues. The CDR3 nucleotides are TGCGCCAGCAGCCACCGGACAGGGAGCTACGAGCAGTACTTC. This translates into CASSHRTGSYEQYF.

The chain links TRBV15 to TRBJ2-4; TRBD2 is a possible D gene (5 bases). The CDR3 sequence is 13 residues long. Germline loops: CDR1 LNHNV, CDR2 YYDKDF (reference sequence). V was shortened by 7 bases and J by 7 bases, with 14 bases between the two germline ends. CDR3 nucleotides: TGTGCCACCACCATGGGGTGGGAGAACATTCAGTACTTC. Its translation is CATTMGWENIQYF.

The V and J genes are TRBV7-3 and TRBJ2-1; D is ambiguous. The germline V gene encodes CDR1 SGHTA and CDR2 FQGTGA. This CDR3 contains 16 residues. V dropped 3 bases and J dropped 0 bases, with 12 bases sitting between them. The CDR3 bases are TGTGCCAGCAGCTTCGCCTCGTCTAGCTCCTACAATGAGCAGTTCTTC. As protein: CASSFASSSSYNEQFF.

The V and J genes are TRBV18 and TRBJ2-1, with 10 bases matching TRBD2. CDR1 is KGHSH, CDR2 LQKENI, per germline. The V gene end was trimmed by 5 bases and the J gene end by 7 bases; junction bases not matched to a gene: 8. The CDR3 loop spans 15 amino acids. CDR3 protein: CASSSLAGVGNEQFF. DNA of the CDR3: TGTGCCAGCTCATCCCTAGCGGGAGTTGGTAATGAGCAGTTCTTC.

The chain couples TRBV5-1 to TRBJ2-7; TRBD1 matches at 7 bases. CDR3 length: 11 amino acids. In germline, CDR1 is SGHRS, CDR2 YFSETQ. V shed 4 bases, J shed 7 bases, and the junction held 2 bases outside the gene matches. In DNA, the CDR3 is TGCGCCAGCAGCATGGACAGGGAGCAGTACTTC. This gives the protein CASSMDREQYF.

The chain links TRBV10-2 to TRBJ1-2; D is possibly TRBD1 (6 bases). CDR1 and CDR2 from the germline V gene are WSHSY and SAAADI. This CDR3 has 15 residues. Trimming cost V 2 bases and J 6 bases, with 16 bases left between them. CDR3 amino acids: CASSETRGGGNGYTF. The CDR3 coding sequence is TGCGCCAGCAGTGAGACGCGAGGGGGAGGGAATGGCTACACCTTC.

The CDR3 sequence is CASSYIDRSENEKLFF. The CDR3 DNA reads as TGTGCCAGCAGCTACATTGACAGAAGCGAAAATGAAAAACTGTTTTTT. The genes are TRBV5-6 and TRBJ1-4, with D tentatively TRBD1 (5 bases). Trimming took off 3 bases at V and 5 bases at J, with 17 bases between the two ends. The CDR3 extends over 16 amino acids. Per the germline V gene, CDR1 is SGHDT and CDR2 is YYEEEE. The variable domain in full, completed from reference TRBV5-6 and TRBJ1-4, reads DAGVTQSPTHLIKTRGQQVTLRCSPKSGHDTVSWYQQALGQGPQFIFQYYEEEERQRGNFPDRFSGHQFPNYSSELNVNALLLGDSALYLCASSYIDRSENEKLFFGSGTQLSVL.

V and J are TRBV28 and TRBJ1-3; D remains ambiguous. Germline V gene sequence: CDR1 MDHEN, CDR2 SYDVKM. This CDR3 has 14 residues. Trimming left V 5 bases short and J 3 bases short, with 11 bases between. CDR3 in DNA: TGTGCCAGCAGTATTCGTCAGTTTGGAAACACCATATATTTT. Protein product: CASSIRQFGNTIYF.

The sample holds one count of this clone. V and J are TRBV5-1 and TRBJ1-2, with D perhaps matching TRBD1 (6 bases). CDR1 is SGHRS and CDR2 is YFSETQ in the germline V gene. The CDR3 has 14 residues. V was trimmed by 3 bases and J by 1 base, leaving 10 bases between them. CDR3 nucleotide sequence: TGCGCCAGCAGCTCAACAGGGATTAACTATGGCTACACCTTC. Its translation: CASSSTGINYGYTF.

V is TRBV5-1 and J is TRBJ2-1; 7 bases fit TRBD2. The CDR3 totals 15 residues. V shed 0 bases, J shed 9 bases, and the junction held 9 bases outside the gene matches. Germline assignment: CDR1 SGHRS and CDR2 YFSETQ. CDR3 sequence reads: CASSLEAGARGEQFF. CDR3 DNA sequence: TGCGCCAGCAGCTTGGAGGCGGGAGCTCGCGGTGAGCAGTTCTTC.

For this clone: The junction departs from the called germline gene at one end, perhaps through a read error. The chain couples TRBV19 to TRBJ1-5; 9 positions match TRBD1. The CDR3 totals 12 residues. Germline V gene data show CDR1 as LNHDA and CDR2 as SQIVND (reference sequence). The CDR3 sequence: CASRTGDQPQHF. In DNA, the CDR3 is TGTGCCAGCAGGACAGGGGATCAACCCCAGCATTTT. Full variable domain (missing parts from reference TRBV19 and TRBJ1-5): DGGITQSPKYLFRKEGQNVTLSCEQNLNHDAMYWYRQDPGQGLRLIYYSQIVNDFQKGDIAEGYSVSREKKESFPLTVTSAQKNPTAFYLCASRTGDQPQHFGDGTRLSIL.